Included here is one T cell receptor beta chain sequence, with context. Its antigen is not known. The record originates from a study of monozygotic twins with inflammatory bowel disease. Study-wide results and caveats: Relative clonotype sharing with others was diminished in IBD patients versus healthy twins, particularly with disease activity.

Per-sample cDNA came from eight separate reactions. From its re-call of the 5' RACE reads, TCRdb lists each CDR3 protein once, without DNA. This specimen shows about 380,000 distinct CDR3 sequences; the ten leading clones hold 2% to 3%. The germline CDR1 and CDR2 sequences are SGHRS and YFSETQ. CDR3 length equals 16 residues. The source of this sequence is a human donor with ulcerative colitis or Crohn's disease, or a healthy co-twin of an affected twin (not recorded which). The material sequenced was blood. The chain has TRBV5-1 and TRBJ2-3; TCRdb proposes TRBD2, but this gene call is untestable without DNA. The CDR3 protein is CASSTGTRGGTDTQYF. Looking up the rest from reference TRBV5-1 and TRBJ2-3 gives the full variable domain: KAGVTQTPRYLIKTRGQQVTLSCSPISGHRSVSWYQQTPGQGLQFLFEYFSETQRNKGNFPGRFSGRQFSNSRSEMNVSTLELGDSALYLCASSTGTRGGTDTQYFGPGTRLTVL.